This T cell receptor (beta chain) comes out of a study of regulatory dendritic cells for organ transplantation. Study-level points and caveats: Memory CD8+ clonal expansion seemed more limited with regulatory than mature dendritic cells. Memory CD8+ T cells were the most oligoclonal; naive cells were highly diverse.

The CDR3 is made up of 12 amino acids. Germline values: CDR1 LNHDA, CDR2 SQIVND (reference sequence). V shed 6 bases and J shed 8 bases, with 11 bases lying between them. Sequenced by immunoSEQ multiplex PCR; TCRdb stores in-frame clones only, minus some. The data hold 25,000 to 35,000 clones, with approximately 79% observed a single time. CD4+ or CD8+ T cells were sorted as naive CD45RA+ or memory CD45RO+. There are a few counts of this clone. Its antigen is unknown. V is TRBV19 and J is TRBJ1-3; D gene ambiguous. The sequence was obtained from a human donor in good health. The sequencing input was memory CD4+ T cells from blood. Subset: CD45RO+ memory T cells. CDR3 sequence (DNA): TGTGCCAGTAGCCCCGGATGGGACACCATATATTTT. It specifies CASSPGWDTIYF. Looking up the rest from reference TRBV19 and TRBJ1-3 gives the full variable domain: DGGITQSPKYLFRKEGQNVTLSCEQNLNHDAMYWYRQDPGQGLRLIYYSQIVNDFQKGDIAEGYSVSREKKESFPLTVTSAQKNPTAFYLCASSPGWDTIYFGEGSWLTVV.